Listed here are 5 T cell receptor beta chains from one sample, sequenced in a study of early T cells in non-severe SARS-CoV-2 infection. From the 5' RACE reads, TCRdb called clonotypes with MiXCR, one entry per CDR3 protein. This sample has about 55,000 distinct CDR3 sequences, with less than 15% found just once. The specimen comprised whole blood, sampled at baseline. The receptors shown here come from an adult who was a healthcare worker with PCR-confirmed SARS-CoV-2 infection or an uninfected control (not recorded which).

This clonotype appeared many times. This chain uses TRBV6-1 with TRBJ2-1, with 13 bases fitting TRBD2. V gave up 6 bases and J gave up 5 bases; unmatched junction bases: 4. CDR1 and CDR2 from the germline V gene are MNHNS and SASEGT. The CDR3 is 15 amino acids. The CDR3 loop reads CASRRGTSGDNEQFF. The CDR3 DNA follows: TGTGCCAGCAGAAGAGGGACTAGCGGGGACAATGAGCAGTTCTTC.

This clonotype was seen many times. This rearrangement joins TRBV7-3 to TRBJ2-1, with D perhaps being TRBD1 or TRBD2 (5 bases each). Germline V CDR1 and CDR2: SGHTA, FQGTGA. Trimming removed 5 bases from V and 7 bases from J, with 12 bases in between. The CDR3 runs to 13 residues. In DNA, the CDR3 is TGTGCCAGCAGCCGAGGGACGCCAAATGAGCAGTTCTTC. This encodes CASSRGTPNEQFF.

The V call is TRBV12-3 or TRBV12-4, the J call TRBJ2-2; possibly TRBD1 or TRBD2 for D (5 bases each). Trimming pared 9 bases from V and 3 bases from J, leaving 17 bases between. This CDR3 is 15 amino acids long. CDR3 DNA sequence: TGTGCCAGTCGGACTGGGACCTTGGACACCGGGGAGCTGTTTTTT. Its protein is CASRTGTLDTGELFF.

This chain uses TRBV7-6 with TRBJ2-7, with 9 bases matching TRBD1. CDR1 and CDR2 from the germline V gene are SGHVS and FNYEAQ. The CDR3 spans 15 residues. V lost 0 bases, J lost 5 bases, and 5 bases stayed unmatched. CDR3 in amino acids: CASSLARTGVDEQYF. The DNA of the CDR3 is TGTGCCAGCAGCTTAGCTAGGACAGGGGTAGACGAGCAGTACTTC.

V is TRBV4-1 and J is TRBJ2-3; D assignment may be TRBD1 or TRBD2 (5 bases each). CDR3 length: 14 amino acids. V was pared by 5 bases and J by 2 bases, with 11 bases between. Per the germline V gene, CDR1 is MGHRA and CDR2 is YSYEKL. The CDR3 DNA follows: TGCGCCAGCAGCATCGAGGGGTCCACAGATACGCAGTATTTT. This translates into CASSIEGSTDTQYF.